This T cell receptor beta chain was sequenced during a study of T cell changes during pregnancy in multiple sclerosis (dated by TCRdb to the late 2010s). A note on the overall study: In women with multiple sclerosis, the researchers looked at how the T cell repertoire shifted as pregnancy progressed.

Trimming costs V 1 base and J 5 bases, and their ends lie 15 bases apart. CDR1 and CDR2, looked up from the germline V gene, are SGHRS and YFSETQ. From the cysteine through the phenylalanine, the CDR3 covers 15 amino acids. Just CDR3 DNA is preserved here, 45 bases in frame from base 1. Of note for this clone: What antigen it recognizes has not been identified. No base quality values were provided; no much bigger clone lies one nucleotide off.

Library construction relied on the immunoSEQ multiplex PCR assay. TCRdb retrieved this table from immuneACCESS and kept in-frame rearrangements only. Not all clones are present; in checked studies, unresolved V genes account for under half, and no reason is known for the remainder. The sample includes approximately 98,000 clones, with about 91% observed a single time. Of the sample, roughly 2.1% is held by the ten largest clones. Recombination joined TRBV5-1 with TRBJ1-1, with the D gene uncertain. This specimen consisted of peripheral blood, obtained after pregnancy. This receptor was obtained from a female donor in good health, enrolled as a control in a pregnancy study. The CDR3 has the sequence CASSLFPGLETEAFF. The sequenced DNA: TGCGCCAGCAGCTTGTTCCCGGGTTTAGAGACTGAAGCTTTCTTT.